Listed here are 9 T cell receptor beta chains from one sample, sequenced in a study of CD8 T cells in Susac syndrome. A quantity of about 0.5 to 1 ug RNA underwent reverse transcription using random hexamers. TCRdb ran MiXCR on the immunoSEQ multiplex PCR reads and lists one entry per CDR3 protein. Of 200,000 to 250,000 distinct CDR3 sequences listed, 92% were seen once; the top ten hold roughly 0.13%. Sequenced material: CD8+ T cells from PBMCs. The receptors stem from a human donor with multiple sclerosis.

The gene calls are TRBV6-5 and TRBJ1-2; D is perhaps TRBD1 (5 bases). With 7 bases removed from V and 0 bases from J, the gap between germline ends came to 15 bases. CDR1 MNHEY and CDR2 SVGAGI come from the germline V gene. This CDR3 contains 15 residues. The CDR3 DNA reads as TGTGCCAGCAAGGACACCGGGGACCCTAACTATGGCTACACCTTC. Amino acid sequence: CASKDTGDPNYGYTF.

This clonotype came up a few times. The chain uses TRBV7-9 and TRBJ2-7; D gene uncertain. Deletions cut 5 bases from V and 4 bases from J, with 12 bases between. The CDR3 contains 13 residues. Germline lookup yields CDR1 SEHNR and CDR2 FQNEAQ (reference sequence). CDR3 DNA sequence: TGTGCCAGCAGCCAGGAACTGGGATACGAGCAGTACTTC. Translating it yields CASSQELGYEQYF.

The DNA of the CDR3 is TGTGCCAGCAGCCCTCTCCCCGGGACTAGCGGGGGGGACTACGAGCAGTACTTC. Encoded protein: CASSPLPGTSGGDYEQYF. This chain uses TRBV13 with TRBJ2-7; 16 bases are a match to TRBD2. CDR1 is PRHDT, CDR2 FYEKMQ, per germline (reference sequence). The length of the CDR3 is 18 residues. After removal of 5 bases from V and 3 bases from J, the junction contained 10 bases not matched to a gene. The full variable domain, rest sourced from reference TRBV13 and TRBJ2-7, is AAGVIQSPRHLIKEKRETATLKCYPIPRHDTVYWYQQGPGQDPQFLISFYEKMQSDKGSIPDRFSAQQFSDYHSELNMSSLELGDSALYFCASSPLPGTSGGDYEQYFGPGTRLTVT.

The V gene is TRBV28, the J gene TRBJ1-1; a weak D match, TRBD1 (5 bases). V was pared by 2 bases and J by 0 bases, with 10 bases between. This CDR3 is built from 15 residues. In germline, CDR1 is MDHEN, CDR2 SYDVKM. The CDR3 loop reads CASSLTGIMNTEAFF. The CDR3 nucleotides are TGTGCCAGCAGTTTAACAGGAATAATGAACACTGAAGCTTTCTTT.

The J gene is TRBJ2-6, the V gene TRBV6-1; D is possibly TRBD2 (7 bases). Looked up from germline, CDR1 is MNHNS and CDR2 is SASEGT. The CDR3 is 17 residues long. V lost 8 bases to trimming and J lost 1 base, with 18 bases between them. The DNA for the CDR3 is TGTGCCAGCTCCGAGGGGGGGGCTCCATCTGGGGCCAACGTCCTGACTTTC. Encoded protein: CASSEGGAPSGANVLTF.

This clonotype was seen only once. The chain employs TRBV15 and TRBJ2-5; D may be TRBD2 (6 bases). The germline gives CDR1 LNHNV, CDR2 YYDKDF (reference sequence). The CDR3 spans 19 residues. Trimming cost V 1 base and J 9 bases, with 30 bases left between them. Here the CDR3 reads CATSRGPLGGRDPGEAQYF. CDR3 coding DNA: TGTGCCACCAGCAGAGGCCCTTTGGGCGGCAGGGACCCCGGGGAGGCCCAGTACTTC.

V usage is TRBV27 and J usage is TRBJ2-1; D not resolved. Germline CDR1 reads MNHEY; CDR2 reads SMNVEV (reference sequence). The V end lost 3 bases, the J end lost 0 bases, and 9 bases lay between the germline ends. The CDR3 runs to 15 residues. The CDR3 sequence is CASSFPPGSYNEQFF. CDR3 DNA: TGTGCCAGCAGTTTTCCCCCTGGCTCCTACAATGAGCAGTTCTTC.

The gene calls are TRBV4-1 and TRBJ2-5; D is uncertain. This CDR3 comprises 14 residues. Germline V lookup: CDR1 MGHRA, CDR2 YSYEKL. The V end was cut by 1 base, the J end by 0 bases, with 6 bases between. The CDR3 DNA is TGCGCCAGCAGCCAAGCTGTGGACCAAGAGACCCAGTACTTC. This sequence encodes CASSQAVDQETQYF.

The chain carries TRBV11-2 and TRBJ2-5; D gene ambiguous. The CDR3 runs to 15 residues. Trimming left V 0 bases short and J 5 bases short, with 13 bases between. The germline CDR1 and CDR2 sequences are SGHAT and FQNNGV. The CDR3 bases are TGTGCCAGCAGCTTAGAGGACCGGACGTTGGAGACCCAGTACTTC. It yields the protein CASSLEDRTLETQYF.